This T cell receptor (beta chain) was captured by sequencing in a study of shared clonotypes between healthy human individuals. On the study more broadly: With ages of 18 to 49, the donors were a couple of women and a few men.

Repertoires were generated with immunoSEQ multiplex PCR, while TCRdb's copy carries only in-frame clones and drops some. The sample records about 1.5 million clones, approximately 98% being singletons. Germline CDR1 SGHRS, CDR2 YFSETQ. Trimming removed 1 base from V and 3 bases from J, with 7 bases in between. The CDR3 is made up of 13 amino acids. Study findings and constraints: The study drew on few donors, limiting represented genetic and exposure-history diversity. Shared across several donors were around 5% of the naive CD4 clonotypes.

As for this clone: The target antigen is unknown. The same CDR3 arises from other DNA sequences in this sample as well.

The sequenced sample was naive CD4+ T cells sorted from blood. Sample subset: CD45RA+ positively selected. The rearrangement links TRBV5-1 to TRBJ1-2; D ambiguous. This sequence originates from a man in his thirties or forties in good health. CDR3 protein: CASSLSADYGYTF. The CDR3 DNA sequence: TGCGCCAGCAGCTTGTCAGCTGACTATGGCTACACCTTC.